A single sample is the source of the 24 T cell receptor beta chains below, sequenced in a study of Ad26.COV2.S vaccination and SARS-CoV-2 variants. Documented treatment: roughly 18 received Ad26.COV2.S at low or high dose, single or two shots; about 5 received placebo; per-sample allocation not given. Each sample was drawn 63 days after the first injection (of vaccine or placebo). Profiling relied on immunoSEQ multiplex PCR, and the TCRdb table lists in-frame clones only, not all of them. The repertoire holds 300,000 to 350,000 clones, roughly 90% seen once, with about 5.4% in the top ten. The sequenced sample was peripheral blood, obtained in a trial of Ad26.COV2.S vaccine versus placebo. All receptors come from a person aged 18-60 years who received the Ad26.COV2.S COVID-19 vaccine or a placebo.

Here the CDR3 reads CASSFNPSRTGNSPLHF. CDR3 in DNA: TGTGCCAGCAGCTTTAATCCCTCTCGGACAGGGAATTCACCCCTCCACTTT. The V gene is TRBV7-2, the J gene TRBJ1-6, with 8 bases that match TRBD1. Germline CDR1 reads SGHTA; CDR2 reads FQGNSA. V lost 3 bases to trimming and J lost 7 bases; unmatched junction nucleotides: 11. The CDR3 consists of 17 residues.

The gene calls are TRBV7-9 and TRBJ2-1; 7 nucleotides agree with TRBD2. The junction had 6 bases not matched to a gene; V was cut back by 4 bases and J by 6 bases. CDR3 length: 14 residues. The germline CDR1 and CDR2 sequences are SEHNR and FQNEAQ (reference sequence). The CDR3 reads CASSSGLNLNEQFF. As DNA, the CDR3 is TGTGCCAGCAGCTCGGGACTAAATCTCAATGAGCAGTTCTTC.

The gene calls are TRBV9 and TRBJ1-5, with 7 nucleotides matching TRBD1. Germline V lookup: CDR1 SGDLS, CDR2 YYNGEE. V gave up 5 bases and J gave up 1 base; unmatched junction bases: 9. The CDR3 loop spans 16 amino acids. The CDR3: CASSTSGGPSNQPQHF. In DNA, the CDR3 is TGTGCCAGCAGTACCTCAGGGGGGCCGAGCAATCAGCCCCAGCATTTT.

The genes are TRBV2 and TRBJ2-5; tentatively, D is TRBD1 or TRBD2 (6 bases each). The CDR3 has 14 residues. V gave up 2 bases and J gave up 4 bases, with 11 bases separating them. CDR1 and CDR2 from the germline V gene are SNHLY and FYNNEI. Written as DNA, the CDR3 is TGTGCCAGCAGTGAAAACGGGGGCGCAGAGACCCAGTACTTC. This gives the protein CASSENGGAETQYF.

This clone was observed once. The chain has TRBV7-9 and TRBJ2-1; TRBD2 matches at 7 bases. Germline CDR1 SEHNR, CDR2 FQNEAQ (reference sequence). V gave up 10 bases and J gave up 4 bases; unmatched junction bases: 10. This CDR3 comprises 14 residues. This CDR3 is CATSLAGEYNEQFF. The CDR3 DNA reads as TGTGCCACATCCTTAGCGGGTGAATACAATGAGCAGTTCTTC.

The chain carries TRBV4-1 and TRBJ1-5, with 9 bases fitting TRBD1. Per germline, CDR1 MGHRA and CDR2 YSYEKL. The trim removed 1 base at V and 12 bases at J, leaving 10 bases unmatched. This CDR3 is built from 15 residues. CDR3 amino acids: CASSQAGTGFGNQHF. CDR3 in DNA: TGCGCCAGCAGCCAAGCTGGGACAGGGTTTGGGAACCAGCATTTT.

This sequence joins TRBV6-5 and TRBJ1-1; D is possibly TRBD1 (6 bases). The ends were cut back, 6 bases at V and 1 base at J, with 9 bases in the middle. Germline-derived CDR1 and CDR2 are MNHEY and SVGAGI. CDR3 length: 13 amino acids. For the CDR3, the DNA is TGTGCCAGCAGCCCACAGGGGAACACTGAAGCTTTCTTT. Residues: CASSPQGNTEAFF.

CDR3 sequence (DNA): TGTGCCAGCAGCCCACAGGGTCGGAACACTGAAGCTTTCTTT. It yields the protein CASSPQGRNTEAFF. This chain uses TRBV7-3 with TRBJ1-1, with D possibly matching TRBD1 (6 bases). The CDR3 runs to 14 residues. The V end was cut by 5 bases, the J end by 1 base, with 11 bases between. Per the germline V gene, CDR1 is SGHTA and CDR2 is FQGTGA.

J is TRBJ1-1 and V is TRBV25-1; the D gene is possibly TRBD1 (5 bases). With 0 bases removed from V and 7 bases from J, the gap between germline ends came to 15 bases. The CDR3 is made up of 15 amino acids. Germline V gives CDR1 MGHDK, CDR2 SYGVNS. For the CDR3, the DNA is TGTGCCAGCAGTGAATATGAGGGGTTGGGTAGTGAAGCTTTCTTT. It codes for CASSEYEGLGSEAFF.

The CDR3 region has the DNA TGCGCCAGCAGCTTGGTCCCCGAGAACACTGAAGCTTTCTTT. The encoded protein is CASSLVPENTEAFF. The genes are TRBV5-1 and TRBJ1-1; no firm D call. The germline gives CDR1 SGHRS, CDR2 YFSETQ. This CDR3 contains 14 residues. Trimming removed 0 bases at V and 1 base at J, with 7 bases between.

The gene calls are TRBV29-1 and TRBJ1-1, with a possible D match to TRBD1 (6 bases). This CDR3 comprises 15 residues. V was trimmed by 1 base and J by 0 bases, leaving 12 bases between them. Looked up from germline, CDR1 is SQVTM and CDR2 is ANQGSEA. CDR3 loop: CSVEAFGQMNTEAFF. The DNA of the CDR3 is TGCAGCGTTGAAGCCTTCGGACAGATGAACACTGAAGCTTTCTTT.

The genes are TRBV19 and TRBJ1-2; the D gene is possibly TRBD1 (5 bases). With 3 bases removed from V and 3 bases from J, the gap between germline ends came to 20 bases. Per the germline V gene, CDR1 is LNHDA and CDR2 is SQIVND (reference sequence). The CDR3 is 17 residues long. This CDR3 is CASSILPKGLFHYGYTF. In DNA form, the CDR3 reads TGTGCCAGTAGTATCCTCCCGAAGGGGCTATTTCACTATGGCTACACCTTC.

The chain links TRBV18 to TRBJ2-1; 9 nucleotides agree with TRBD1. This CDR3 spans 15 amino acids. The V gene end was trimmed by 3 bases and the J gene end by 9 bases; junction bases not matched to a gene: 9. Germline values: CDR1 KGHSH, CDR2 LQKENI. CDR3: CASSPLGTGLGEQFF. CDR3 in DNA: TGTGCCAGCTCACCTCTCGGGACAGGGTTAGGTGAGCAGTTCTTC.

This chain uses TRBV5-6 with TRBJ1-3, with 10 nucleotides matching TRBD1. Germline V gene data show CDR1 as SGHDT and CDR2 as YYEEEE. The CDR3 extends over 18 amino acids. V lost 0 bases and J lost 0; bases outside the gene matches: 6. Here the CDR3 reads CASSLVRDRGRSGNTIYF. In nucleotides, the CDR3 is TGTGCCAGCAGCTTGGTTAGGGACAGGGGCCGCTCTGGAAACACCATATATTTT.

The chain combines TRBV6-1 with TRBJ1-2, with 8 bases lining up with TRBD1. The CDR3 loop spans 15 amino acids. Trimming at V came to 5 bases and at J to 1 base, leaving 6 bases not matched to a gene. CDR1 and CDR2 from the germline V gene are MNHNS and SASEGT. CDR3 DNA sequence: TGTGCCAGCAGTATGCGACAGGGGCTTAACTATGGCTACACCTTC. It specifies CASSMRQGLNYGYTF.

This chain uses TRBV19 with TRBJ1-6; D uncertain. Trimming took 7 bases from V and 0 from J, leaving 13 bases between them. CDR1 is LNHDA, CDR2 SQIVND, per germline (reference sequence). The CDR3 covers 16 residues. The CDR3 sequence: CASNRWSSSYNSPLHF. DNA for the CDR3: TGTGCCAGTAACCGATGGAGCAGCTCCTATAATTCACCCCTCCACTTT. The full variable domain, rest sourced from reference TRBV19 and TRBJ1-6, is DGGITQSPKYLFRKEGQNVTLSCEQNLNHDAMYWYRQDPGQGLRLIYYSQIVNDFQKGDIAEGYSVSREKKESFPLTVTSAQKNPTAFYLCASNRWSSSYNSPLHFGNGTRLTVT.

V is TRBV29-1 and J is TRBJ1-5; D call uncertain. Germline-derived CDR1 and CDR2 are SQVTM and ANQGSEA. This CDR3 is 12 amino acids long. Trimming removed 4 bases at V and 6 bases at J, with 10 bases between. The CDR3 DNA follows: TGCAGCGTTGCTGGGAACGGTCAGCCCCAGCATTTT. This gives the protein CSVAGNGQPQHF. Looking up the rest from reference TRBV29-1 and TRBJ1-5 gives the full variable domain: SAVISQKPSRDICQRGTSLTIQCQVDSQVTMMFWYRQQPGQSLTLIATANQGSEATYESGFVIDKFPISRPNLTFSTLTVSNMSPEDSSIYLCSVAGNGQPQHFGDGTRLSIL.

This clone appeared a few times. The chain couples TRBV7-8 to TRBJ1-5, with 10 bases matching TRBD1. The CDR3 has 15 amino acids. Germline CDR1 SGHVS, CDR2 FQNEAQ. The trim removed 1 base at V and 6 bases at J, leaving 3 bases unmatched. The CDR3: CASSLVRDRGQPQHF. The CDR3 DNA is TGTGCCAGCAGCTTAGTAAGGGACAGGGGTCAGCCCCAGCATTTT.

A word on this clone: Within the sample, other DNA sequences also encode this same CDR3. The V gene is TRBV6-5, the J gene TRBJ1-1; D gene unclear. The CDR3 consists of 12 residues. Germline V gives CDR1 MNHEY, CDR2 SVGAGI. Trimming took off 6 bases at V and 4 bases at J, with 9 bases between the two ends. CDR3 amino acids: CASSPDGTEAFF. The CDR3 DNA reads TGTGCCAGCAGCCCGGATGGCACTGAAGCTTTCTTT.

V and J are TRBV6-6 and TRBJ1-3, with D perhaps TRBD1 (5 bases). With 7 bases removed from V and 5 bases from J, the gap between germline ends came to 21 bases. From germline, CDR1 is MNHNY and CDR2 SVGAGI (reference sequence). The CDR3 has 16 residues. The CDR3: CASTPEGGTRRNTIYF. For the CDR3, the DNA is TGTGCCAGCACCCCCGAGGGAGGGACGAGAAGAAACACCATATATTTT.

The chain carries TRBV7-9 and TRBJ2-5; D could derive from TRBD1 or TRBD2 (5 bases each). The V gene lost 1 base and the J gene lost 5 bases, with 11 bases spanning the gap. Germline V gene data show CDR1 as SEHNR and CDR2 as FQNEAQ (reference sequence). This CDR3 comprises 14 residues. The CDR3 is CASSLGVEGETQYF. The CDR3, as DNA: TGTGCCAGCAGCTTAGGGGTTGAGGGGGAGACCCAGTACTTC.

V and J are TRBV18 and TRBJ2-3; D not certain. Trimming stripped 6 bases from V and 0 bases from J, with 4 bases between. The V gene's germline CDR1 is KGHSH and CDR2 LQKENI. This CDR3 is built from 12 residues. The CDR3: CASSTSTDTQYF. Written as DNA, the CDR3 is TGTGCCAGCTCTACTAGCACAGATACGCAGTATTTT.

This chain connects TRBV19 to TRBJ1-2; unclear D gene. The CDR3 spans 14 residues. Trimming stripped 5 bases from V and 7 bases from J, with 17 bases between. Germline lookup yields CDR1 LNHDA and CDR2 SQIVND (reference sequence). The CDR3: CASSALDLVGGYTF. In DNA form, the CDR3 reads TGTGCCAGTAGTGCCTTGGACCTTGTAGGTGGCTACACCTTC.

The chain carries TRBV12-3 or TRBV12-4 and TRBJ2-1; D is perhaps TRBD2 (5 bases). The V end lost 10 bases, the J end lost 15 bases, and 25 bases lay between the germline ends. CDR3 length: 13 amino acids. The CDR3 sequence: CATSGDGNPAGFF. For the CDR3, the DNA is TGTGCCACCAGCGGCGATGGGAACCCGGCTGGGTTCTTC.